The 23 T cell receptor beta chains given below trace back to one sample, sequenced in a study of T-cell reconstitution after alpha-beta-depleted transplantation in children. As it was prepared, the TCRbeta library received unique molecular identifiers. From the PCR reads, TCRdb called clonotypes with MiXCR, one entry per CDR3 protein. The data hold approximately 240,000 distinct CDR3 sequences, with over 9.5% observed a single time. The sample consisted of PBMCs from the stem cell graft donor, taken from the stem cell graft. Source of these receptors: a human donor who donated a stem cell graft to a child with SCID.

This clonotype was seen a handful of times. The V call is TRBV29-1, the J call TRBJ1-2, with TRBD1 identical over 10 bases. This CDR3 region has 15 residues. Unmatched junction bases numbered 5, after V lost 0 bases and J lost 4 bases. Germline values: CDR1 SQVTM, CDR2 ANQGSEA. In DNA form, the CDR3 reads TGCAGCGTTGAAGACCGGGACAGGGGCAGCTATGGCTACACCTTC. Protein: CSVEDRDRGSYGYTF.

This clonotype was observed many times. This sequence joins TRBV5-1 and TRBJ2-3, with 8 bases matching TRBD2. This CDR3 has 17 amino acids. Germline V gives CDR1 SGHRS, CDR2 YFSETQ. J lost 2 bases, V lost 4 bases, and 12 bases had no gene match. CDR3 protein: CASSVRRGGGATDTQYF. As DNA, the CDR3 is TGCGCCAGCAGCGTCCGTCGGGGGGGCGGGGCCACAGATACGCAGTATTTT.

This clonotype was found many times. This CDR3 is CSARDVGAGGTDTQYF. The DNA for the CDR3 is TGCAGTGCTAGAGATGTTGGGGCCGGGGGCACAGATACGCAGTATTTT. The chain links TRBV20-1 to TRBJ2-3, with D perhaps given as TRBD1 or TRBD2 (5 bases each). Between the trimmed V and J ends, which lost 0 bases and 1 base, there was a span of 14 bases. Germline-derived CDR1 and CDR2 are DFQATT and SNEGSKA (reference sequence). This CDR3 has 16 amino acids.

The V gene is TRBV2, the J gene TRBJ1-1; 7 bases map to TRBD1. V shed 4 bases, J shed 3 bases, and the junction held 5 bases outside the gene matches. Germline V gene sequence: CDR1 SNHLY, CDR2 FYNNEI. The CDR3 contains 14 residues. The CDR3 loop is CASSVDRVDTEAFF. For the CDR3, the DNA is TGTGCCAGCAGTGTTGACAGGGTGGACACTGAAGCTTTCTTT.

This clonotype was seen many times. The chain links TRBV5-1 to TRBJ2-5, with 10 bases aligning to TRBD1. The germline gives CDR1 SGHRS, CDR2 YFSETQ. The ends lost 2 bases at V and 5 bases at J; junction bases unmatched: 9. This CDR3 spans 16 amino acids. This CDR3 reads CASSFSSTGGGETQYF. The CDR3 DNA reads as TGCGCCAGCAGCTTTTCGTCGACAGGGGGCGGTGAGACCCAGTACTTC.

This clonotype showed up just a few times. The genes are TRBV7-6 and TRBJ1-1; 7 nucleotides agree with TRBD1. CDR1 SGHVS and CDR2 FNYEAQ come from the germline V gene. The CDR3 consists of 15 residues. Trimming took 4 bases from V and 10 from J; bases not matched to a gene: 15. In DNA form, the CDR3 reads TGTGCCAGCAGCTCAGGTGCCCGCGACAGGGCCGGAGCTTTCTTT. Translated, it gives CASSSGARDRAGAFF.

Many counts were recorded for this clonotype. The chain employs TRBV27 and TRBJ2-3; D possibly matches TRBD1 or TRBD2 (5 bases each). Per germline, CDR1 MNHEY and CDR2 SMNVEV (reference sequence). V lost 3 bases, J lost 1 base, and 11 bases lay in between. The length of the CDR3 is 15 residues. CDR3 residues: CASSFGRGRTDTQYF. The CDR3 DNA sequence: TGTGCCAGCAGTTTCGGCCGGGGACGCACAGATACGCAGTATTTT.

In its sample, this clonotype was seen many times. The J gene is TRBJ2-3, the V gene TRBV11-2; possible D gene TRBD2, 5 bases. Trimming took off 4 bases at V and 1 base at J, with 9 bases between the two ends. This CDR3 has 14 residues. Germline CDR1 and CDR2: SGHAT and FQNNGV. The DNA for the CDR3 is TGTGCCAGCAGCTACGACGGGGGCACAGATACGCAGTATTTT. Residues: CASSYDGGTDTQYF.

This clonotype was detected ten times or more. The chain recombines TRBV5-8 with TRBJ1-5; TRBD1 is a possible D gene (5 bases). This CDR3 spans 15 amino acids. V was trimmed by 1 base and J by 4 bases, leaving 12 bases between them. In germline, CDR1 is SGHTS, CDR2 YDEGEE. CDR3: CASSLSPRGNQPQHF. As DNA, the CDR3 is TGTGCCAGCAGCTTGTCCCCTCGGGGGAATCAGCCCCAGCATTTT.

As concerns this clonotype: A much bigger clone sits one base away, suggesting this may be a read error. V gene TRBV4-3 combines with J gene TRBJ2-7; D is perhaps TRBD1 (6 bases). The CDR3 consists of 13 residues. Trimming removed 5 bases at V and 2 bases at J, with 10 bases between. From germline, CDR1 is LGHNA and CDR2 YSLEER. The CDR3 coding sequence is TGCGCCAGCAGCTGTGGACAGACCTACGAGCAGTACTTC. It yields the protein CASSCGQTYEQYF.

This clonotype was counted ten times or more. The V gene is TRBV5-1, the J gene TRBJ2-1, with 8 bases matching TRBD1. The CDR3 has 15 amino acids. Unmatched junction bases numbered 6, after V lost 3 bases and J lost 4 bases. Germline loops: CDR1 SGHRS, CDR2 YFSETQ. The CDR3 sequence is CASSSGQGGYNEQFF. The CDR3 DNA sequence: TGCGCCAGCAGCTCCGGACAGGGTGGTTACAATGAGCAGTTCTTC.

Many counts were recorded for this clonotype. The gene calls are TRBV5-1 and TRBJ1-1, with 10 bases that match TRBD1. Germline lookup yields CDR1 SGHRS and CDR2 YFSETQ. CDR3 length: 14 amino acids. J was trimmed by 1 base and V by 4 bases; bases with no gene match: 1. The CDR3 DNA is TGCGCCAGCAGCGGGACAGGGGCGAACACTGAAGCTTTCTTT. Translating gives CASSGTGANTEAFF. Using reference TRBV5-1 and TRBJ1-1 for the parts outside the CDR3, the full variable domain is KAGVTQTPRYLIKTRGQQVTLSCSPISGHRSVSWYQQTPGQGLQFLFEYFSETQRNKGNFPGRFSGRQFSNSRSEMNVSTLELGDSALYLCASSGTGANTEAFFGQGTRLTVV.

Many counts were recorded for this clonotype. This chain joins TRBV12-3 or TRBV12-4 and TRBJ1-2, with 10 nucleotides matching TRBD1. The CDR3 loop spans 15 amino acids. The V and J ends lost 5 bases and 6 bases, in that order; junction bases with no gene match: 9. CDR3 residues: CASSGQTGGQNGYTF. The CDR3 nucleotides are TGTGCCAGCAGTGGACAGACAGGGGGCCAAAATGGCTACACCTTC.

This clonotype was picked up many times. The chain has TRBV7-3 and TRBJ2-2; 10 positions agree with TRBD2. Germline CDR1 and CDR2: SGHTA and FQGTGA. The CDR3 is 15 residues long. Germline trimming cut 3 bases from V and 4 bases from J; bases unmatched to any gene: 2. CDR3 amino acids: CASSFSGGITGELFF. CDR3 DNA sequence: TGTGCCAGCAGCTTTAGCGGGGGGATCACCGGGGAGCTGTTTTTT. The complete variable domain, with remaining parts taken from reference TRBV7-3 and TRBJ2-2, reads GAGVSQTPSNKVTEKGKYVELRCDPISGHTALYWYRQSLGQGPEFLIYFQGTGAADDSGLPNDRFFAVRPEGSVSTLKIQRTERGDSAVYLCASSFSGGITGELFFGEGSRLTVL.

This clonotype was recorded a few times. The V gene is TRBV12-3 or TRBV12-4, the J gene TRBJ2-2; 10 positions agree with TRBD2. The CDR3 is 15 amino acids. With V trimmed by 3 bases and J by 6 bases, 4 bases remained unmatched. In DNA, the CDR3 is TGTGCCAGCAGTTTTACAGCGGGGGGGCCCGGGGAGCTGTTTTTT. Protein product: CASSFTAGGPGELFF.

This clonotype has a count of ten or more. The genes are TRBV6-5 and TRBJ1-2, with D possibly matching TRBD1 (6 bases). V lost 5 bases and J 7 bases, leaving 17 bases between the germline ends. Germline V lookup: CDR1 MNHEY, CDR2 SVGAGI. This CDR3 is built from 14 residues. The CDR3 reads CASSPRTARVGYTF. The CDR3 bases are TGTGCCAGCAGTCCCCGGACAGCCCGGGTTGGCTACACCTTC.

This clonotype was observed at least ten times. The chain combines TRBV20-1 with TRBJ2-3; tentatively, D is TRBD1 (6 bases). The CDR3 consists of 15 residues. Germline CDR1 is DFQATT and CDR2 is SNEGSKA (reference sequence). Trimming shortened V by 6 bases and J by 3 bases, and 19 bases separated the two germline ends. In DNA form, the CDR3 reads TGCAGTGCCAAAAGAACAGGGAGCGAGACAGATACGCAGTATTTT. It yields the protein CSAKRTGSETDTQYF.

This clonotype was recorded at least ten times. The chain links TRBV12-3 or TRBV12-4 to TRBJ1-2, with 7 positions matching TRBD1. Trimming took 6 bases from V and 4 from J; bases not matched to a gene: 5. CDR3 length: 13 amino acids. The CDR3 DNA sequence: TGTGCCAGCAGCATACAGGGGAGCTATGGCTACACCTTC. This sequence encodes CASSIQGSYGYTF.

J is TRBJ2-2 and V is TRBV7-6; 7 bases are shared with TRBD1. The CDR3 length is 18 residues. Trimming removed 5 bases from V and 1 base from J; junction bases left unmatched: 13. Germline lookup yields CDR1 SGHVS and CDR2 FNYEAQ. The CDR3 DNA reads TGTGCCAGCAGCCTGACAAGCCCGGACAGGCGGAACACCGGGGAGCTGTTTTTT. Amino acids: CASSLTSPDRRNTGELFF. Combining the CDR3 with reference TRBV7-6 and TRBJ2-2 gives the whole variable domain GAGVSQSPRYKVTKRGQDVALRCDPISGHVSLYWYRQALGQGPEFLTYFNYEAQQDKSGLPNDRFSAERPEGSISTLTIQRTEQRDSAMYRCASSLTSPDRRNTGELFFGEGSRLTVL.

Ten or more counts support this clonotype. The rearrangement links TRBV20-1 to TRBJ2-7; D gene uncertain. The germline CDR1 and CDR2 sequences are DFQATT and SNEGSKA (reference sequence). The V gene lost 3 bases and the J gene lost 5 bases, with 11 bases spanning the gap. The CDR3 runs 12 residues. CDR3 nucleotide sequence: TGCAGTGCTAGCTCCCATGCGGACGAGCAGTACTTC. It specifies CSASSHADEQYF.

This rearrangement joins TRBV5-1 to TRBJ2-1, with 7 bases aligning to TRBD2. Germline CDR1 is SGHRS and CDR2 is YFSETQ. The ends lost 3 bases at V and 7 bases at J; junction bases unmatched: 7. The CDR3 contains 14 residues. This chain's CDR3 is CASSSGTKTNEQFF. In DNA, the CDR3 is TGCGCCAGCAGCTCCGGGACTAAGACGAATGAGCAGTTCTTC.

This clonotype was detected only a few times. The J gene is TRBJ2-7, the V gene TRBV5-1; 7 bases align to TRBD2. CDR3 length equals 15 residues. Germline V gene lookup returns CDR1 SGHRS and CDR2 YFSETQ. V gave up 1 base and J gave up 4 bases; unmatched junction bases: 8. The CDR3 region has the DNA TGCGCCAGCAGCTTGATCGTGGGAGGGAAGTACGAGCAGTACTTC. Its protein is CASSLIVGGKYEQYF. The whole variable domain, remainder taken from reference TRBV5-1 and TRBJ2-7, is KAGVTQTPRYLIKTRGQQVTLSCSPISGHRSVSWYQQTPGQGLQFLFEYFSETQRNKGNFPGRFSGRQFSNSRSEMNVSTLELGDSALYLCASSLIVGGKYEQYFGPGTRLTVT.

The V and J genes are TRBV15 and TRBJ2-5, with 12 bases that match TRBD1. The CDR3 length is 15 residues. Germline V gene data show CDR1 as LNHNV and CDR2 as YYDKDF (reference sequence). V shed 5 bases and J 6 bases; nucleotides not matched to a gene: 7. This CDR3 reads CATSSGTGGAKTQYF. The CDR3 DNA follows: TGTGCCACCAGCTCCGGGACAGGGGGCGCGAAGACCCAGTACTTC.